Sequencing of this T cell receptor (beta chain) was carried out in a study of control samples from healthy donors and cancer patients. Profiling relied on immunoSEQ multiplex PCR, and the TCRdb table lists in-frame clones only, not all of them. The table includes over 150,000 clones, 85% to 95% detected once. The CDR3 totals 12 residues. Germline CDR1 is SEHNR and CDR2 is FQNEAQ (reference sequence). V dropped 3 bases and J dropped 2 bases, with 4 bases sitting between them. The sequencing sample was made of blood. This chain uses TRBV7-9 with TRBJ1-2; no firm D call. This receptor was identified in a woman younger than 30 in good health. DNA of the CDR3: TGTGCCAGCAGCTTCGGCAACTATGGCTACACCTTC. This gives the protein CASSFGNYGYTF.